The 24 T cell receptor beta chains listed next were all sequenced from one sample in a study of control samples from healthy donors and cancer patients. Generated by immunoSEQ multiplex PCR, the TCRdb table keeps only in-frame clones and is missing some. The data show about 120,000 clones, with approximately 91% seen just once and approximately 8% held by the top ten. Input material: blood. Every receptor here comes from a woman in her late teens or twenties in good health.

The V call is TRBV2, the J call TRBJ2-1, with 7 nucleotides matching TRBD1. J was trimmed by 6 bases and V by 6 bases; bases with no gene match: 14. The germline gives CDR1 SNHLY, CDR2 FYNNEI. The CDR3 has 16 amino acids. This CDR3 reads CASSAQGQIGTNEQFF. CDR3 nucleotides: TGTGCCAGCAGCGCCCAGGGACAGATTGGTACCAATGAGCAGTTCTTC.

J is TRBJ1-1 and V is TRBV28; 7 bases are a match to TRBD1. Trimming cost V 6 bases and J 6 bases; bases outside gene matches: 4. In germline, CDR1 is MDHEN, CDR2 SYDVKM. The CDR3 length is 12 residues. In DNA, the CDR3 is TGTGCCAGCAGCCAGACAGGGTCTGAAGCTTTCTTT. Residues: CASSQTGSEAFF. Full variable domain (outside the CDR3, taken from reference TRBV28 and TRBJ1-1): DVKVTQSSRYLVKRTGEKVFLECVQDMDHENMFWYRQDPGLGLRLIYFSYDVKMKEKGDIPEGYSVSREKKERFSLILESASTNQTSMYLCASSQTGSEAFFGQGTRLTVV.

The chain carries TRBV24-1 and TRBJ1-1, with D tentatively TRBD1 (5 bases). V dropped 4 bases and J dropped 0 bases, with 14 bases sitting between them. The CDR3 totals 16 residues. CDR1 KGHDR and CDR2 SFDVKD come from the germline V gene. The DNA of the CDR3 is TGTGCCACCAGTGACCTGCCGGGGCGGATGAACACTGAAGCTTTCTTT. Protein sequence: CATSDLPGRMNTEAFF.

This clone was seen a handful of times. The chain recombines TRBV28 with TRBJ1-5, with D maybe TRBD1 (5 bases). V gave up 4 bases and J gave up 5 bases, with 15 bases separating them. CDR3 length: 15 residues. Germline V gives CDR1 MDHEN, CDR2 SYDVKM. CDR3 in DNA: TGTGCCAGCAGTTCCCGTGGTCAGGGCTATCAGCCCCAGCATTTT. Protein sequence: CASSSRGQGYQPQHF.

The chain's CDR3 is CASSFLYSGNTIYF. DNA for the CDR3: TGTGCCAGCAGCTTTCTGTACTCTGGAAACACCATATATTTT. This sequence joins TRBV5-6 and TRBJ1-3; D gene uncertain. This CDR3 contains 14 residues. Germline V gene lookup returns CDR1 SGHDT and CDR2 YYEEEE. Trimming took off 2 bases at V and 0 bases at J, with 6 bases between the two ends. Full variable domain (remainder filled in from reference TRBV5-6 and TRBJ1-3): DAGVTQSPTHLIKTRGQQVTLRCSPKSGHDTVSWYQQALGQGPQFIFQYYEEEERQRGNFPDRFSGHQFPNYSSELNVNALLLGDSALYLCASSFLYSGNTIYFGEGSWLTVV.

The gene calls are TRBV7-8 and TRBJ2-2, with 8 bases aligning to TRBD1. V gave up 4 bases and J gave up 9 bases; unmatched junction bases: 7. Per the germline V gene, CDR1 is SGHVS and CDR2 is FQNEAQ. CDR3 length: 14 amino acids. The CDR3 nucleotides read TGTGCCAGCAGCTCCAGGACAGGGTACTGGGAGCTGTTTTTT. As protein: CASSSRTGYWELFF.

Regarding this clone: The junction departs from the called germline gene at one end, perhaps through a read error. This chain uses TRBV7-9 with TRBJ2-1; 9 positions match TRBD2. The CDR3 covers 19 residues. CDR1 SEHNR and CDR2 FQNEAQ come from the germline V gene (reference sequence). The CDR3 loop is CASSLRTGVAGVPYNGQFF. DNA for the CDR3: TGTGCCAGCAGCCTCCGAACGGGGGTAGCGGGAGTTCCCTACAATGGGCAGTTCTTC.

The chain is built from TRBV28 and TRBJ2-2, with 7 bases aligning to TRBD1. The germline gives CDR1 MDHEN, CDR2 SYDVKM. The length of the CDR3 is 14 residues. Trimming removed 6 bases from V and 6 bases from J; junction bases left unmatched: 7. The CDR3 bases are TGTGCCAGCAGGATAACAGGGGCCCCCGGGGAGCTGTTTTTT. It yields the protein CASRITGAPGELFF. Based on the CDR3 plus reference TRBV28 and TRBJ2-2, the full variable domain is DVKVTQSSRYLVKRTGEKVFLECVQDMDHENMFWYRQDPGLGLRLIYFSYDVKMKEKGDIPEGYSVSREKKERFSLILESASTNQTSMYLCASRITGAPGELFFGEGSRLTVL.

The chain couples TRBV23-1 to TRBJ1-2; TRBD1 matches 7 bases. TRBV23-1 is an ORF, and what it does is uncertain. Unmatched junction bases numbered 1, after V lost 2 bases and J lost 1 base. CDR3 size: 14 residues. CDR3 nucleotides: TGCGCCAGCAGTCAACAGGGGGGTAACTATGGCTACACCTTC. Translated, it gives CASSQQGGNYGYTF.

The V gene is TRBV2, the J gene TRBJ2-3, with D hard to call. CDR1 SNHLY and CDR2 FYNNEI come from the germline V gene. The CDR3 loop spans 12 amino acids. Trimming stripped 6 bases from V and 0 bases from J, with 4 bases between. CDR3 region: CASRGSTDTQYF. DNA of the CDR3: TGTGCCAGCAGGGGTAGCACAGATACGCAGTATTTT. Supplemented by reference TRBV2 and TRBJ2-3, the full variable domain reads EPEVTQTPSHQVTQMGQEVILRCVPISNHLYFYWYRQILGQKVEFLVSFYNNEISEKSEIFDDQFSVERPDGSNFTLKIRSTKLEDSAMYFCASRGSTDTQYFGPGTRLTVL.

V gene TRBV18 combines with J gene TRBJ2-5; 8 bases match TRBD2. Losses at the gene ends were 3 bases for V and 4 bases for J; bases not matched to a gene: 7. In germline, CDR1 is KGHSH, CDR2 LQKENI. The CDR3 contains 15 residues. In DNA form, the CDR3 reads TGTGCCAGCTCACCTCGGGAGGGCCCTTTAGAGACCCAGTACTTC. It yields the protein CASSPREGPLETQYF.

This rearrangement joins TRBV6-5 to TRBJ2-6; D unclear. Between the trimmed V and J ends, which lost 0 bases and 2 bases, there was a span of 8 bases. CDR3 size: 16 residues. Germline CDR1 reads MNHEY; CDR2 reads SVGAGI. CDR3 in amino acids: CASSYSIQTGANVLTF. Here the CDR3 DNA reads TGTGCCAGCAGTTACTCGATACAGACTGGGGCCAACGTCCTGACTTTC.

This clone came up a few times. The V call is TRBV29-1, the J call TRBJ2-3; D call uncertain. Per the germline V gene, CDR1 is SQVTM and CDR2 is ANQGSEA. There are 15 residues in the CDR3. V lost 3 bases to trimming and J lost 1 base, with 14 bases between them. The CDR3: CSVEGGWTRTDTQYF. The CDR3 nucleotides are TGCAGCGTTGAGGGTGGTTGGACGCGCACAGATACGCAGTATTTT.

The genes are TRBV28 and TRBJ2-2, with D unresolved. Trimming cost V 3 bases and J 11 bases, with 10 bases left between them. In germline, CDR1 is MDHEN, CDR2 SYDVKM. This CDR3 is built from 12 residues. CDR3 region: CASSLRRIELFF. For the CDR3, the DNA is TGTGCCAGCAGTTTGCGTAGGATAGAGCTGTTTTTT.

The count of this clone is one. J is TRBJ2-5 and V is TRBV7-9, with D perhaps TRBD2 (6 bases). V lost 5 bases, J lost 0 bases, and 16 bases lay in between. CDR3 length: 16 residues. The germline CDR1 and CDR2 sequences are SEHNR and FQNEAQ (reference sequence). CDR3 sequence: CASSHERWGDQETQYF. As DNA, the CDR3 is TGTGCCAGCAGCCATGAACGATGGGGGGACCAAGAGACCCAGTACTTC.

V and J are TRBV30 and TRBJ2-3; D remains unclear. CDR3 length equals 12 residues. Trimming took off 8 bases at V and 3 bases at J, with 12 bases between the two ends. Germline V CDR1 and CDR2: GTSNPN, SVGIG (reference sequence). The CDR3 loop is CAHTADTDTQYF. Here the CDR3 DNA reads TGTGCCCACACCGCGGATACAGATACGCAGTATTTT.

The CDR3 DNA reads as TGTGCCAGCAGCAGCGACAGGGATGAGCAGTTCTTC. It translates to CASSSDRDEQFF. V and J are TRBV21-1 and TRBJ2-1; the tabulated D call, TRBD1, remains unverified against the DNA. TRBV21-1 corresponds to a pseudogene. CDR3 length: 12 amino acids.

The genes are TRBV7-2 and TRBJ2-5, with 11 bases matching TRBD1. This CDR3 region has 15 residues. Per germline, CDR1 SGHTA and CDR2 FQGNSA. Trimming at V came to 4 bases and at J to 6 bases, leaving 7 bases not matched to a gene. The CDR3 region has the DNA TGTGCCAGCAGCTCTGCCGGGACAGGGGGGAAGACCCAGTACTTC. This gives the protein CASSSAGTGGKTQYF.

The chain couples TRBV28 to TRBJ2-7, with 8 bases identical to TRBD2. This CDR3 is 15 amino acids long. The V gene end was trimmed by 6 bases and the J gene end by 4 bases; junction bases not matched to a gene: 11. Germline V gives CDR1 MDHEN, CDR2 SYDVKM. The CDR3 DNA sequence: TGTGCCAGCAGGGCAGTCCCGGGGGGGCCGTACGAGCAGTACTTC. Amino acids: CASRAVPGGPYEQYF.

This clone has just one count. V and J are TRBV6-5 and TRBJ2-5; the match to TRBD1 covers 7 bases. The CDR3 spans 13 residues. V shed 6 bases and J 14 bases; nucleotides not matched to a gene: 15. From germline, CDR1 is MNHEY and CDR2 SVGAGI. CDR3 loop: CASRGQRGPAFYF. In DNA form, the CDR3 reads TGTGCCAGCAGAGGACAGAGGGGGCCGGCCTTTTACTTC.

The rearrangement links TRBV5-1 to TRBJ2-7; TRBD1 agrees at 9 bases. The trim removed 2 bases at V and 5 bases at J, leaving 14 bases unmatched. CDR1 is SGHRS and CDR2 is YFSETQ in the germline V gene. This CDR3 has 17 amino acids. The CDR3 spells CASSLSLVGQGTHEQYF. The CDR3 nucleotides are TGCGCCAGCAGCTTATCTTTGGTGGGACAGGGAACCCACGAGCAGTACTTC.

CDR3 DNA: TGTGCCACCAGTTCGCCGGGGGCCGGCAATCAGCCCCAGCATTTT. It specifies CATSSPGAGNQPQHF. The chain is built from TRBV24-1 and TRBJ1-5; tentatively, D is TRBD1 (6 bases). Germline-derived CDR1 and CDR2 are KGHDR and SFDVKD. CDR3 length: 15 residues. V shed 6 bases and J shed 2 bases, with 13 bases lying between them.

The rearrangement joins TRBV24-1 to TRBJ1-1; D ambiguous. Trimming took off 3 bases at V and 1 base at J, with 5 bases between the two ends. CDR1 and CDR2 (germline): KGHDR, SFDVKD. This CDR3 contains 13 residues. The CDR3, as DNA: TGTGCCACCAGTGATGTGTGGAACACTGAAGCTTTCTTT. It specifies CATSDVWNTEAFF.

This clone was counted a single time. The V call is TRBV25-1, the J call TRBJ2-7; D possibly matches TRBD1 or TRBD2 (5 bases each). The V and J ends lost 0 bases and 7 bases respectively, with 22 bases between them. This CDR3 is 17 amino acids long. Germline V gene sequence: CDR1 MGHDK, CDR2 SYGVNS. The CDR3 DNA reads as TGTGCCAGCAGTGAATATAAGGGCGGGCAGGGTACGGAGGAGCAGTACTTC. Protein sequence: CASSEYKGGQGTEEQYF.